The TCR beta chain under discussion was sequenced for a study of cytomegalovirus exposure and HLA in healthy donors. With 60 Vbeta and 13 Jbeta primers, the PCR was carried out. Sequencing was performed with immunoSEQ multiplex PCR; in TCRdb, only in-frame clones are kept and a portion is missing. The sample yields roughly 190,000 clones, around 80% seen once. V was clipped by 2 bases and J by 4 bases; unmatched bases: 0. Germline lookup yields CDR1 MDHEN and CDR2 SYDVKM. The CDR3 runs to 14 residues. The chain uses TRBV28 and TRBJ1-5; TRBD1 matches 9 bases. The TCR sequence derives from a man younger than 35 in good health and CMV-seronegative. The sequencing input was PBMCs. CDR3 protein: CASSLGTGNQPQHF. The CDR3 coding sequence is TGTGCCAGCAGTTTAGGGACAGGGAATCAGCCCCAGCATTTT.